The present TCR beta chain was sequenced within a study of OX40 agonist ivuxolimab in advanced cancers. To note about this clone: Its antigen remains unknown.

Germline CDR1 is MNHEY and CDR2 is SMNVEV (reference sequence). The CDR3 contains 13 residues. The V and J ends lost 4 bases and 5 bases, in that order; junction bases with no gene match: 2. Study-level findings and limits: Mean expanded clone counts were higher in CD8+ than CD4+ T cells.

The data were produced by immunoSEQ multiplex PCR, yet TCRdb's version contains in-frame clones alone and is incomplete. The table shows some 100,000 clones, with approximately 89% occurring only once. The sample here was CD4+ or CD8+ T cells sorted from blood, taken in a trial of the OX40 agonist ivuxolimab. V usage is TRBV27 and J usage is TRBJ1-5; 7 bases are a match to TRBD1. The sequence came from an adult with an advanced solid tumor such as melanoma, head and neck, liver or kidney cancer. The CDR3 DNA reads as TGTGCCAGCAGTTCCGACAGGGATCAGCCCCAGCATTTT. Translating it yields CASSSDRDQPQHF.